These 14 T cell receptor beta chains originate from one sample sequenced in a study of shared clonotypes between healthy human individuals (dated by TCRdb to the early 2020s). The library was generated by the immunoSEQ multiplex PCR assay. As stored in TCRdb, this immuneACCESS dataset retains in-frame rearrangements with V and J assigned. A fraction of the clones does not appear; measured against another copy, unresolved V genes explain less than half of the discrepancy, and the remainder lacks a known reason. The sample contains about 380,000 clones, 96% of them found a single time. Around 0.32% of the sample is in the top ten clones. The sample consisted of memory CD8+ T cells sorted from blood. The cell subset or site label on this specimen signifies: CD45RO+ cells pooled with CCR7-negative TemRA cells. Source of these receptors: a man aged 30-40 years in good health.

The chain has TRBV7-2 and TRBJ2-5; TRBD2 matches 12 bases. This CDR3 spans 15 amino acids. The V gene end was trimmed by 5 bases and the J gene end by 5 bases; junction bases not matched to a gene: 6. In germline, CDR1 is SGHTA, CDR2 FQGNSA. The CDR3 sequence is CASSRLAGVGETQYF. The DNA for the CDR3 is TGTGCCAGCAGCCGACTAGCGGGAGTGGGCGAGACCCAGTACTTC.

The gene calls are TRBV5-1 and TRBJ1-5; no reliable D call. Trimming cost V 3 bases and J 5 bases, with 12 bases left between them. In germline, CDR1 is SGHRS, CDR2 YFSETQ. The CDR3 totals 14 residues. CDR3 DNA sequence: TGCGCCAGCAGCTCGGACGGAAGGTATCAGCCCCAGCATTTT. This gives the protein CASSSDGRYQPQHF.

This rearrangement joins TRBV29-1 to TRBJ2-5, with a weak D call TRBD1 (5 bases). The CDR3 sequence is 13 residues long. Trimming pared 2 bases from V and 5 bases from J, leaving 12 bases between. Germline CDR1 reads SQVTM; CDR2 reads ANQGSEA. Written as DNA, the CDR3 is TGCAGCGTTGAATTCGCCAGGGTGGAGACCCAGTACTTC. The encoded protein is CSVEFARVETQYF.

Worth noting for this clone: One end of the junction does not line up with germline, which may come from a read error. CDR3 nucleotides: TGTGCTAGCAGCCCCCGACTAGCGGGAGGGCCCAATGAGCAGTTCTTC. Translated: CASSPRLAGGPNEQFF. The chain joins TRBV7-7 to TRBJ2-1, with 14 bases matching TRBD2. Germline V CDR1 and CDR2: SSHAT, FNYEAQ (reference sequence). CDR3 size: 16 residues. Full variable domain (missing parts from reference TRBV7-7 and TRBJ2-1): GAGVSQSPRYKVTKRGQDVTLRCDPISSHATLYWYQQALGQGPEFLTYFNYEAQPDKSGLPSDRFSAERPEGSISTLTIQRTEQRDSAMYRCASSPRLAGGPNEQFFGPGTRLTVL.

This sequence joins TRBV28 and TRBJ2-5; D gene unclear. Trimming left V 6 bases short and J 9 bases short, with 17 bases between. Germline values: CDR1 MDHEN, CDR2 SYDVKM. The CDR3 consists of 13 residues. The DNA for the CDR3 is TGTGCCAGCAGAACACCTGGTACAAGGGCCCAGTACTTC. It specifies CASRTPGTRAQYF.

CDR3 sequence: CASRGSGQGFDYGYTF. The CDR3 DNA follows: TGCGCCAGCAGGGGGTCGGGACAGGGTTTTGACTATGGCTACACCTTC. The chain couples TRBV5-1 to TRBJ1-2, with 9 bases fitting TRBD1. The ends lost 5 bases at V and 3 bases at J; junction bases unmatched: 11. Germline CDR1 reads SGHRS; CDR2 reads YFSETQ. This CDR3 spans 16 amino acids.

This sequence joins TRBV13 and TRBJ2-7, with TRBD2 matching 7 bases. Germline V gives CDR1 PRHDT, CDR2 FYEKMQ (reference sequence). The trim removed 2 bases at V and 4 bases at J, leaving 8 bases unmatched. The CDR3 has 15 residues. The CDR3, as DNA: TGTGCCAGCAGCTTATCGTGGGAGGGTCGGTACGAGCAGTACTTC. Protein: CASSLSWEGRYEQYF.

The table lists this clone with a count of one. The chain couples TRBV5-4 to TRBJ2-2, with a tentative D call TRBD1 (6 bases). The V and J ends lost 4 bases and 9 bases respectively, with 19 bases between them. From germline, CDR1 is SGHNT and CDR2 YYREEE (reference sequence). CDR3 length: 15 amino acids. The CDR3 protein is CASSDARTVPRELFF. DNA of the CDR3: TGTGCCAGCAGCGACGCCAGGACAGTCCCAAGGGAGCTGTTTTTT. Drawing the rest from reference TRBV5-4 and TRBJ2-2, the complete variable domain is ETGVTQSPTHLIKTRGQQVTLRCSSQSGHNTVSWYQQALGQGPQFIFQYYREEENGRGNFPPRFSGLQFPNYSSELNVNALELDDSALYLCASSDARTVPRELFFGEGSRLTVL.

The rearrangement joins TRBV7-2 to TRBJ2-1; 8 bases map to TRBD2. The CDR3 has 16 amino acids. Germline CDR1 and CDR2: SGHTA and FQGNSA. Trimming at V came to 5 bases and at J to 8 bases, leaving 14 bases not matched to a gene. This CDR3 reads CASSLNAGLVVDEQFF. The CDR3 DNA is TGTGCCAGCAGCCTGAATGCGGGACTAGTCGTTGATGAGCAGTTCTTC.

The rearrangement joins TRBV4-1 to TRBJ1-3, with unresolved D. Trimming shortened V by 5 bases and J by 0 bases, and 17 bases separated the two germline ends. Germline V lookup: CDR1 MGHRA, CDR2 YSYEKL. The CDR3 sequence is 17 residues long. CDR3 loop: CASSYSGETNSGNTIYF. The CDR3 DNA sequence: TGCGCCAGCAGCTACAGTGGGGAAACCAACTCTGGAAACACCATATATTTT.

The chain recombines TRBV13 with TRBJ2-7; TRBD2 is a possible D gene (6 bases). V was cut by 5 bases and J by 0 bases, with 8 bases left in between. CDR3 size: 13 residues. Germline V gene data show CDR1 as PRHDT and CDR2 as FYEKMQ (reference sequence). CDR3 region: CASSPGGSYEQYF. The CDR3 region has the DNA TGTGCCAGCAGCCCCGGGGGCTCCTACGAGCAGTACTTC.

V and J are TRBV21-1 and TRBJ2-7. TRBV21-1 is labeled a pseudogene. The CDR3 covers 16 residues. The CDR3 coding sequence is TGTGCCAGCAGCAAAGATCCAGCAGGGAGCTCCTACGAGCAGTACTTC. Its protein product is CASSKDPAGSSYEQYF.

V and J are TRBV7-9 and TRBJ1-1; D is ambiguous. The germline gives CDR1 SEHNR, CDR2 FQNEAQ (reference sequence). V gave up 7 bases and J gave up 9 bases, with 12 bases separating them. The CDR3 spans 11 residues. In DNA form, the CDR3 reads TGTGCCAGCATCCTGGACGGGCAAGCTTTCTTT. As protein: CASILDGQAFF.

With respect to this clone: Its ends do not fully match the called genes, so a read error is possible. V is TRBV7-7 and J is TRBJ2-2, with 7 nucleotides matching TRBD2. Germline lookup yields CDR1 SSHAT and CDR2 FNYEAQ (reference sequence). The CDR3 is 14 residues long. CDR3 nucleotides: TGTGCTAGCAGCTTAAGACTAGCAAGCGGGGAGCTGTTTTTT. It is translated as CASSLRLASGELFF.